Below, one T cell receptor beta chain is given with its context. This specimen belongs to a study of CD8 T cells in Susac syndrome. As for the study in general: At the time of blood draw, patients with Susac syndrome were therapy-naive, receiving corticosteroids, or receiving intravenous immunoglobulin alone.

While CD8+ and CD4+ T cells were isolated negatively, TEMRA cells were enriched by FACS. RNA amounts of about 0.5 to 1 ug underwent reverse transcription with random hexamers. With immunoSEQ multiplex PCR, TCR beta CDR3 was amplified across 54 Vbeta and 13 Jbeta. TCRdb re-called the immunoSEQ multiplex PCR reads with MiXCR, one entry per CDR3 protein. The sample records tens of thousands of distinct CDR3 sequences, roughly 94% being singletons. CDR1 and CDR2 from the germline V gene are DFQATT and SNEGSKA (reference sequence). The V gene end was trimmed by 3 bases and the J gene end by 4 bases; junction bases not matched to a gene: 5. This CDR3 has 14 residues.

The source of this sequence is a human donor with Susac syndrome. Sequencing was carried out using CD8+ T cells from PBMCs. This chain links TRBV20-1 with TRBJ2-1, with 8 bases matching TRBD2. In nucleotides, the CDR3 is TGCAGTGCTAGGATAGCGGGATGGTACAATGAGCAGTTCTTC. Translating it yields CSARIAGWYNEQFF.